This T cell receptor (beta chain) is from a study of T cell changes during pregnancy in multiple sclerosis. Measured with immunoSEQ multiplex PCR; TCRdb has only the in-frame clones, and not every one. The sample includes tens of thousands of clones, around 94% seen only once; the top ten take roughly 2.1%. Sequencing was performed on peripheral blood, taken in the second trimester of pregnancy. The TCR comes from a female donor in good health, enrolled as a control in a pregnancy study.

The CDR3 DNA reads as TGTGCCAGAAGCTTGTGGATGGATCTGCGAAAGGGGGAGCAGTACTTC. Amino acids: CARSLWMDLRKGEQYF. The chain recombines TRBV5-3 with TRBJ2-7; a possible D gene is TRBD1 (5 bases). TRBV5-3 is filed as an ORF, its function uncertain. Deletions cut 1 base from V and 7 bases from J, with 21 bases between. The CDR3 is 16 amino acids.